The present T cell receptor (beta chain) was sequenced within a study of T cells in Graves' hyperthyroidism and ophthalmopathy. Per germline, CDR1 SGHAT and CDR2 FQNNGV. The V gene lost 5 bases and the J gene lost 5 bases, with 15 bases spanning the gap. CDR3 length equals 14 residues. Amplification of TCR beta CDR3 regions used RNA as the template. The TCR CDR3 was amplified in a first-round RT-PCR using the HTBI primer set. MiXCR was run by TCRdb on the multiplex PCR reads, yielding one entry per CDR3 protein. The sample holds over 250,000 distinct CDR3 sequences, 15% to 20% seen once. This clonotype was counted ten times or more.

The clonotype originates from an older woman with Graves' ophthalmopathy. Sequences were obtained from blood. The chain joins TRBV11-2 to TRBJ2-5; a weak D match, TRBD2 (5 bases). CDR3 residues: CASSRDGGRETQYF. CDR3 bases: TGTGCCAGCAGCCGAGACGGCGGGCGGGAGACCCAGTACTTC.